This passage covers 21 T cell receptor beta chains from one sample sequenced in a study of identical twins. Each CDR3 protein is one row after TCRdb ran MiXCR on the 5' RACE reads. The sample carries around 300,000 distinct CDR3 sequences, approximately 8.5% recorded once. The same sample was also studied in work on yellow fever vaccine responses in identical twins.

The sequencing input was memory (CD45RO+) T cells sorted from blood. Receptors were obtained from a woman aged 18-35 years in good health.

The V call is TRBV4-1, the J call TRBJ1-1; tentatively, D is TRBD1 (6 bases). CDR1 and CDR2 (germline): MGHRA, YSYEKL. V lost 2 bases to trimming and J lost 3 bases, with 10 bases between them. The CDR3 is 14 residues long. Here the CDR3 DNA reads TGCGCCAGCAGCCAAAAACCAGGGGACACTGAAGCTTTCTTT. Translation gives CASSQKPGDTEAFF.

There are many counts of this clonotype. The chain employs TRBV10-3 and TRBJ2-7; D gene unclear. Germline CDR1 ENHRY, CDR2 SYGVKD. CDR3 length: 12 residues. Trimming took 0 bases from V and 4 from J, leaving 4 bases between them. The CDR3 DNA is TGTGCCATCAGTGAGTCGGGGTACGAGCAGTACGTC. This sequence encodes CAISESGYEQYV.

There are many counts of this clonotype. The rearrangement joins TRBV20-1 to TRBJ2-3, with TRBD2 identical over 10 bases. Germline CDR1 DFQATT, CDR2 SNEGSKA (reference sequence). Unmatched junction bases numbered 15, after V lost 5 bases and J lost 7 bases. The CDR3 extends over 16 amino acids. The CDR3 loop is CSAPATEREGRNTQYF. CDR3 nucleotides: TGCAGTGCTCCGGCGACAGAGCGGGAGGGTCGGAATACGCAGTATTTT.

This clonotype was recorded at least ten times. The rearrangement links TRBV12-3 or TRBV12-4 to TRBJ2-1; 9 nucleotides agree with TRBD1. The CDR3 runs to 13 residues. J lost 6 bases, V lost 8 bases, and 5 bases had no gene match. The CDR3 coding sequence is TGTGCCAGCCGACAGGGGGTTGGCAATGAGCAGTTCTTC. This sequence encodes CASRQGVGNEQFF.

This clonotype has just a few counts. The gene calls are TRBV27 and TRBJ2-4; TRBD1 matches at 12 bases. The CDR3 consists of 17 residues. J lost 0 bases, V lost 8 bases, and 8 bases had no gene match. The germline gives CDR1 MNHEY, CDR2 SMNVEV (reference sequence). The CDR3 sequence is CASPPGQGAIAKNIQYF. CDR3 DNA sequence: TGTGCCAGCCCCCCGGGACAGGGGGCAATAGCCAAAAACATTCAGTACTTC.

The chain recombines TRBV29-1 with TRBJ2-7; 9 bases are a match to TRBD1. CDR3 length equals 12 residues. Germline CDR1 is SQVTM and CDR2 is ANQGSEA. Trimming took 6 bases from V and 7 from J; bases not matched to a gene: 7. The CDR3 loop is CSVGRDRDEQYF. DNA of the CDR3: TGCAGCGTGGGCCGGGACAGGGATGAGCAGTACTTC.

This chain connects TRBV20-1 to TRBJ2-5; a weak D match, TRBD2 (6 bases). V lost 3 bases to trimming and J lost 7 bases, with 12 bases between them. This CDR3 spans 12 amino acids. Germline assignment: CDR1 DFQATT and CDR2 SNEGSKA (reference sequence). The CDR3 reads CSASEQGGTQYF. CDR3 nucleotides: TGCAGTGCTAGTGAGCAGGGAGGGACCCAGTACTTC.

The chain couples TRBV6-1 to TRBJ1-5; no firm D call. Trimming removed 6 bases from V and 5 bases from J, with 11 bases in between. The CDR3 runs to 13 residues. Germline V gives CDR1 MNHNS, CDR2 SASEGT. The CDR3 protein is CASSISLYQPQHF. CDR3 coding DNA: TGTGCCAGCAGCATAAGCCTATATCAGCCCCAGCATTTT.

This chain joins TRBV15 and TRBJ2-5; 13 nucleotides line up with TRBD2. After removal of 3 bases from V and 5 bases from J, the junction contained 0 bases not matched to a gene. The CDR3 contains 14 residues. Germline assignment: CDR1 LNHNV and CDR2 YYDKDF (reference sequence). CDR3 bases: TGTGCCACCAGCAGGGGACTAGCGGGGGAGACCCAGTACTTC. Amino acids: CATSRGLAGETQYF.

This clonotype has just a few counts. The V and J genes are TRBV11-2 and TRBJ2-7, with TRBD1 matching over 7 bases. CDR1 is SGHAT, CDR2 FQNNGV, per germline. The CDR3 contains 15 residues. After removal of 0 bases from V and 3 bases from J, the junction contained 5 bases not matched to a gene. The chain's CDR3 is CASSLEDRHYYEQYF. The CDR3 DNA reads TGTGCCAGCAGCTTAGAGGACAGGCACTACTACGAGCAGTACTTC.

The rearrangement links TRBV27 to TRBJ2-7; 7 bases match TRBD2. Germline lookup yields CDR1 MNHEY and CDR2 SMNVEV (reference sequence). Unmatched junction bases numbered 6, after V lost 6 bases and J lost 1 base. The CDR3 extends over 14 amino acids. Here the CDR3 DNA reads TGTGCCAGCAGGCCCCTGGGGGGGTCCTACGAGCAGTACGTC. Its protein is CASRPLGGSYEQYV.

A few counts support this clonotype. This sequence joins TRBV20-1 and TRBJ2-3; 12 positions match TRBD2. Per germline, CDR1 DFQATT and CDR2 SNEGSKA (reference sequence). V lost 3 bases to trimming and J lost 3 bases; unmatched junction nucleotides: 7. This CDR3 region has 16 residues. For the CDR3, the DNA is TGCAGTGCTAGGGTCGGGACTAGCGGGCTAACAGATACGCAGTATTTT. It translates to CSARVGTSGLTDTQYF.

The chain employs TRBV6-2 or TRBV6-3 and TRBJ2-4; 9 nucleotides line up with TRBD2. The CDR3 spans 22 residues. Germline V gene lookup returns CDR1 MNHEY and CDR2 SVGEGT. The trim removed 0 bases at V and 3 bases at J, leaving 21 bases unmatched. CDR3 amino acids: CASSYSSPHLAGTSGVKNIQYF. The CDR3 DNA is TGTGCCAGCAGTTACTCGAGTCCCCATCTAGCGGGGACGTCTGGGGTCAAAAACATTCAGTACTTC.

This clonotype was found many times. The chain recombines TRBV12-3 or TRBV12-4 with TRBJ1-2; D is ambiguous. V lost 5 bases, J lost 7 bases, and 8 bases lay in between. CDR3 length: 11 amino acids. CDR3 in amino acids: CASSRGGGYTF. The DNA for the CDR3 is TGTGCCAGCAGTCGGGGTGGTGGCTACACCTTC.

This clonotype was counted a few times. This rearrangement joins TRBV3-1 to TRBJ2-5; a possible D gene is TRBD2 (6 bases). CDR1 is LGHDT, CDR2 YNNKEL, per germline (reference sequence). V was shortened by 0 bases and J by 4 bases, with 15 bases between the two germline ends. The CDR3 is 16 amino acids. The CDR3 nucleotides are TGTGCCAGCAGCCAAGATAACCAAATGGGGGGAGAGACCCAGTACTTC. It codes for CASSQDNQMGGETQYF.

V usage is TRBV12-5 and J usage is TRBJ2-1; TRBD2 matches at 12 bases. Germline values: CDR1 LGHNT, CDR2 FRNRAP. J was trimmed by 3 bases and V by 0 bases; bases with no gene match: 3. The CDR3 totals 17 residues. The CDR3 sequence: CASGLVTSGRYYNEQFF. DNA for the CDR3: TGTGCTAGTGGTTTGGTAACTAGCGGGAGGTACTACAATGAGCAGTTCTTC.

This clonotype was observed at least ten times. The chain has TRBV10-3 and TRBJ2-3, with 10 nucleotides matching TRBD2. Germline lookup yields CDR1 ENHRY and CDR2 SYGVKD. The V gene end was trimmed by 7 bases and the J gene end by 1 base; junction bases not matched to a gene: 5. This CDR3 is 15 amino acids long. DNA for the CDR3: TGTGCCATCAATCAGCGGGGGGGAGGCACAGATACGCAGTATTTT. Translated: CAINQRGGGTDTQYF.

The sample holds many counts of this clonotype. The CDR3 loop reads CAISESGGHLYGYTF. For the CDR3, the DNA is TGTGCCATCAGTGAGTCTGGGGGGCATCTCTATGGCTACACCTTC. The V gene is TRBV10-3, the J gene TRBJ1-2; tentative D call: TRBD1 (6 bases). V gave up 0 bases and J gave up 4 bases, with 12 bases separating them. In germline, CDR1 is ENHRY, CDR2 SYGVKD. This CDR3 region has 15 residues.

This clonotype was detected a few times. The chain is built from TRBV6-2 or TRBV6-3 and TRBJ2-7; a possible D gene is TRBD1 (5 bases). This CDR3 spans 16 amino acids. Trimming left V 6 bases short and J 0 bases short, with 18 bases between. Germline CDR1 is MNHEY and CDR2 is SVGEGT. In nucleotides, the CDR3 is TGTGCCAGCAGACGAAGGACGGACAAAAGCTCCTACGAGCAGTACTTC. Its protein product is CASRRRTDKSSYEQYF.

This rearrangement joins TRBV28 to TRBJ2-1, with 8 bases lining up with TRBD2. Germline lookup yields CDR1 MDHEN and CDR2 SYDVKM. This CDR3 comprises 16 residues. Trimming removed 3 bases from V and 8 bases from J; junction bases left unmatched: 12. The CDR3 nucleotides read TGTGCCAGCAGTTTTGGCGGGAGGTCGCTTCACGATGAGCAGTTCTTC. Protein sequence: CASSFGGRSLHDEQFF.

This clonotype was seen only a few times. CDR3: CASSPDRGFEQYF. CDR3 nucleotides: TGCGCCAGCAGCCCCGACAGGGGGTTCGAGCAGTACTTC. The rearrangement links TRBV5-1 to TRBJ2-7, with TRBD1 matching over 9 bases. The junction had 5 bases not matched to a gene; V was cut back by 4 bases and J by 6 bases. This CDR3 has 13 residues. CDR1 and CDR2 (germline): SGHRS, YFSETQ.